A single sample is the source of the 8 T cell receptor beta chains below, sequenced in a study of T-cell reconstitution after alpha-beta-depleted transplantation in children. The library targeted TCRbeta and was prepared with unique molecular identifiers. TCRdb reanalysed the PCR reads using MiXCR and keeps one entry per CDR3 protein. The profile shows approximately 520,000 distinct CDR3 sequences, approximately 30% of them singletons. The specimen comprised PBMCs from the stem cell graft donor, sampled from the stem cell graft. These receptors all stem from a human donor who donated a stem cell graft to a child with aplastic anemia.

The rearrangement links TRBV20-1 to TRBJ2-3, with D perhaps TRBD1 or TRBD2 (5 bases each). This CDR3 contains 13 residues. Trimming removed 5 bases from V and 2 bases from J, with 11 bases in between. CDR1 is DFQATT and CDR2 is SNEGSKA in the germline V gene (reference sequence). The CDR3 reads CSAPRGPTDTQYF. Written as DNA, the CDR3 is TGCAGTGCTCCACGGGGCCCCACAGATACGCAGTATTTT.

The chain is built from TRBV19 and TRBJ2-7; D possibly corresponds to TRBD1 (5 bases). CDR1 and CDR2 (germline): LNHDA, SQIVND (reference sequence). There are 14 residues in the CDR3. V lost 6 bases, J lost 4 bases, and 16 bases lay in between. DNA of the CDR3: TGTGCCAGTAGCGCCAACTTTGGGGCTTACGAGCAGTACTTC. Its protein is CASSANFGAYEQYF. The whole variable domain, remainder taken from reference TRBV19 and TRBJ2-7, is DGGITQSPKYLFRKEGQNVTLSCEQNLNHDAMYWYRQDPGQGLRLIYYSQIVNDFQKGDIAEGYSVSREKKESFPLTVTSAQKNPTAFYLCASSANFGAYEQYFGPGTRLTVT.

The gene calls are TRBV9 and TRBJ1-6; D is uncertain. The CDR3 loop spans 15 amino acids. The germline V and J ends were trimmed by 4 bases and 4 bases, with 12 bases remaining between them. The V gene's germline CDR1 is SGDLS and CDR2 YYNGEE. CDR3 protein: CASSPYGEYNSPLHF. The CDR3 region has the DNA TGTGCCAGCAGCCCTTACGGGGAGTATAATTCACCCCTCCACTTT.

The chain links TRBV5-1 to TRBJ2-1; D may be TRBD2 (5 bases). Germline lookup yields CDR1 SGHRS and CDR2 YFSETQ. There are 13 residues in the CDR3. Trimming stripped 2 bases from V and 9 bases from J, with 12 bases between. The CDR3 protein is CASSFGYAGEQFF. The CDR3, as DNA: TGCGCCAGCAGCTTTGGGTACGCGGGTGAGCAGTTCTTC.

The chain combines TRBV24-1 with TRBJ2-1; TRBD2 might be the D (6 bases). Between the trimmed V and J ends, which lost 4 bases and 0 bases, there was a span of 15 bases. The CDR3 loop spans 17 amino acids. Germline CDR1 is KGHDR and CDR2 is SFDVKD. The DNA of the CDR3 is TGTGCCACCAGTGACCCCCTATCCGGGAGCTCCTACAATGAGCAGTTCTTC. This codes for CATSDPLSGSSYNEQFF.

The chain joins TRBV5-5 to TRBJ2-3; D is unclear. In germline, CDR1 is SGHKS, CDR2 YYEKEE (reference sequence). V lost 0 bases and J lost 2, with 13 bases in between. The CDR3 totals 16 residues. Written as DNA, the CDR3 is TGTGCCAGCAGCTTGGGGGGATCAAACCCCACAGATACGCAGTATTTT. This codes for CASSLGGSNPTDTQYF.

This clonotype has just a few counts. The chain employs TRBV4-3 and TRBJ2-1, with D unresolved. Trimming left V 0 bases short and J 2 bases short, with 8 bases between. This CDR3 contains 15 residues. The V gene's germline CDR1 is LGHNA and CDR2 YSLEER. DNA of the CDR3: TGCGCCAGCAGCCAAGATCCCCTAGCCTACAATGAGCAGTTCTTC. It translates to CASSQDPLAYNEQFF.

This clonotype has only one observation. A much bigger clone sits one base away, suggesting this may be a read error. The genes are TRBV18 and TRBJ2-7, with 8 nucleotides matching TRBD1. V was clipped by 3 bases and J by 5 bases; unmatched bases: 0. CDR3 length: 12 amino acids. Germline CDR1 reads KGHSH; CDR2 reads LQKENI. The CDR3 loop reads CASSPTGDEQYF. The CDR3 region has the DNA TGTGCCAGCTCACCGACAGGGGACGAGCAGTACTTC.